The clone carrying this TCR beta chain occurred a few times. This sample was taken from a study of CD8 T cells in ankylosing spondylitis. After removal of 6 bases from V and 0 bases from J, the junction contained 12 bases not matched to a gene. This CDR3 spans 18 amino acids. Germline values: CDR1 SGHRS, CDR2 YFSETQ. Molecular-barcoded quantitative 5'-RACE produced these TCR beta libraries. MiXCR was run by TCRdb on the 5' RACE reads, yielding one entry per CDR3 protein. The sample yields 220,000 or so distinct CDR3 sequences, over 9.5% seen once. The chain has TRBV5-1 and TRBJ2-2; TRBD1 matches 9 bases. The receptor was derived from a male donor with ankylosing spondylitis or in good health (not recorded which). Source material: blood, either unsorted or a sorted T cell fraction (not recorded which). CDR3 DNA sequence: TGCGCCAGCACTCTATCAGGGACAGGGCCAGCGAACACCGGGGAGCTGTTTTTT. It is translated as CASTLSGTGPANTGELFF.